This TCR beta chain appears in the sequencing data of a study of blood T cell repertoires in COVID-19. In the original analysis: Amplification of reference gene primers was used by the study to estimate nucleated cell counts. Clones were read by immunoSEQ multiplex PCR, and TCRdb kept only the in-frame ones, dropping some. V and J calls and clone size are copied from that table; D and trimming were computed from the DNA. This sample carries some 150,000 clones, roughly 90% of them seen once, and the ten largest clones take about 2%. Sample: peripheral blood. This TCR was sampled from a human donor in a cohort sampled during active COVID-19.

As DNA, the CDR3 is TGTGCCACCAGTGATAATGAGGGACTAGCGGATAACAATGAGCAGTTCTTC. Translation gives CATSDNEGLADNNEQFF. The rearrangement links TRBV24-1 to TRBJ2-1; 11 bases agree with TRBD2. The V gene's germline CDR1 is KGHDR and CDR2 SFDVKD. The CDR3 sequence is 17 residues long. The V gene end was trimmed by 3 bases and the J gene end by 5 bases; junction bases not matched to a gene: 8.